This T cell receptor (beta chain) appears in the sequencing data of a study of chemoradiotherapy in HPV16-positive cancers. Overall study context: Functional T-cell assays on a couple of HPV16-positive patients' cells defined candidate HPV-specific clones and common TCR motifs.

General observations from the study: Non-HPV-specific T cells did not expand in tumors during treatment, whereas candidate HPV-specific clones and E7-related motifs did. HPV-responsive T-cell expansion during chemoradiotherapy was linked to improved recurrence-free survival in HPV16-positive patients.

Over chemoradiotherapy, repertoires were sampled more than once. TCRdb's table, derived via immunoSEQ multiplex PCR, lists solely in-frame clones and lacks some. The sample has some 6,100 clones, more than 65% seen once; the top ten hold 25% to 30%. Remarks on this clone: Its antigen is not identified.

The TCR was taken from a human donor with HPV-associated anogenital cancer. Sequenced here: tumor tissue, sampled from a patient who underwent chemoradiotherapy.

As DNA, the CDR3 is TGTGCCAGTAGTATCCCAGGGGCGCGCAATCAGCCCCAGCATTTT. Translating gives CASSIPGARNQPQHF. The chain joins TRBV19 to TRBJ1-5, with D possibly being TRBD1 (6 bases). V lost 3 bases, J lost 2 bases, and 11 bases lay in between. This CDR3 has 15 amino acids. In germline, CDR1 is LNHDA, CDR2 SQIVND (reference sequence).